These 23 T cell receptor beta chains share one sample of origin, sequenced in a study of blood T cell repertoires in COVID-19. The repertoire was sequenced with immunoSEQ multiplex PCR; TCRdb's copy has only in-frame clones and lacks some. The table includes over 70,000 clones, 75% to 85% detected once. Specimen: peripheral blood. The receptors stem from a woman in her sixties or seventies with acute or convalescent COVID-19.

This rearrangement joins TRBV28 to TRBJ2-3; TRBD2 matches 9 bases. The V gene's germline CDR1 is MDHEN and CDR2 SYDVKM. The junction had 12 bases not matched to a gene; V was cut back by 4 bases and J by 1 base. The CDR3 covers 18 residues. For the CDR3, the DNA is TGTGCCAGCAGTTCCTACCTTGGGGTAGCGGGAGGCACAGATACGCAGTATTTT. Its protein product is CASSSYLGVAGGTDTQYF.

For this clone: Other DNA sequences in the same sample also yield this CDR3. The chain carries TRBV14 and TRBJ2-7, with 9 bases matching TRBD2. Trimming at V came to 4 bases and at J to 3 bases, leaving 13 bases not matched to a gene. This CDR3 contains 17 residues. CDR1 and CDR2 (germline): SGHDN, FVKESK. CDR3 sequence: CASSPGLAWAGDYEQYF. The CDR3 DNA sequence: TGTGCCAGCAGCCCCGGACTAGCGTGGGCCGGGGACTACGAGCAGTACTTC. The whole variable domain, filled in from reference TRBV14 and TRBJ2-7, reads EAGVTQFPSHSVIEKGQTVTLRCDPISGHDNLYWYRRVMGKEIKFLLHFVKESKQDESGMPNNRFLAERTGGTYSTLKVQPAELEDSGVYFCASSPGLAWAGDYEQYFGPGTRLTVT.

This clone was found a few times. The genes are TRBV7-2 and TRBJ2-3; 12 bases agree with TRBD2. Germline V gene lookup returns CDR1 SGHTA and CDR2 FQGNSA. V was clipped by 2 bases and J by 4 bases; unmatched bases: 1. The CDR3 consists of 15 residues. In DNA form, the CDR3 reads TGTGCCAGCAGCTTACTAGCGGGGGGGCCAGATACGCAGTATTTT. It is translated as CASSLLAGGPDTQYF.

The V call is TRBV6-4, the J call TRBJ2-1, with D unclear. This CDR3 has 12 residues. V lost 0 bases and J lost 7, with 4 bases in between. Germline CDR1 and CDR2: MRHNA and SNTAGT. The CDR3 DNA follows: TGTGCCAGCAGTGACTCGGAGAATGAGCAGTTCTTC. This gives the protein CASSDSENEQFF.

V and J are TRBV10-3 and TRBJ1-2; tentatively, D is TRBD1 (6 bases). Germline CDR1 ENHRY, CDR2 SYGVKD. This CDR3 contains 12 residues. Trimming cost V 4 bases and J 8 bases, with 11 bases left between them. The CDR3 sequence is CAISAGQHGYTF. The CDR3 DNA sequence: TGTGCCATCAGTGCCGGACAGCACGGCTACACCTTC.

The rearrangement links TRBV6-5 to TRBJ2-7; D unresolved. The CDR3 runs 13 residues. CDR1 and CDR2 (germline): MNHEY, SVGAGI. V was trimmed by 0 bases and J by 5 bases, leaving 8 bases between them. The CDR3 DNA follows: TGTGCCAGCAGTTACTCGACCCTAGACGAGCAGTACTTC. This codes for CASSYSTLDEQYF.

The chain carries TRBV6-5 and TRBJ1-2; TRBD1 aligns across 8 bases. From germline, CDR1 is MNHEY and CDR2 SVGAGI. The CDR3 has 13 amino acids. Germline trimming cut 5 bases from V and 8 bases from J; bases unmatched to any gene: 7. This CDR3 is CASSNRQGYGYTF. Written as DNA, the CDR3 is TGTGCCAGCAGTAACAGACAGGGGTACGGCTACACCTTC.

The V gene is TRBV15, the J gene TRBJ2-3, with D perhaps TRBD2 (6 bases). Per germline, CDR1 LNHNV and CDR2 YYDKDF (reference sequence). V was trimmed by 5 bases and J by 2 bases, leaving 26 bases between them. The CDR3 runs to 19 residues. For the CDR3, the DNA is TGTGCCACCAGCGGGGGACTGCGAGGGAGGATCATCCCCACAGATACGCAGTATTTT. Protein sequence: CATSGGLRGRIIPTDTQYF.

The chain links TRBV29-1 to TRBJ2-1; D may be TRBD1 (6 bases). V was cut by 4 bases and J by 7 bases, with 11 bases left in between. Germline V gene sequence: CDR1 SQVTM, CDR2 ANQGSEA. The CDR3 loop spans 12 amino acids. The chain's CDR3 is CSVGGQWNEQFF. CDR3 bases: TGCAGCGTTGGTGGACAGTGGAATGAGCAGTTCTTC.

DNA of the CDR3: TGTGCCAGTAGTATCAATACCGGGGATAATTCACCCCTCCACTTT. It translates to CASSINTGDNSPLHF. The gene calls are TRBV19 and TRBJ1-6; D gene unclear. CDR1 and CDR2 (germline): LNHDA, SQIVND (reference sequence). CDR3 length: 15 amino acids. The V end lost 3 bases, the J end lost 5 bases, and 11 bases lay between the germline ends.

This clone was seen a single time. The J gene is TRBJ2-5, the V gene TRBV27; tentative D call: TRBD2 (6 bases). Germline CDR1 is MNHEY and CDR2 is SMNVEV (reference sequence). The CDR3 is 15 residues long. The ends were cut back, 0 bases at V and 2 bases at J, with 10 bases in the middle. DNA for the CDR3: TGTGCCAGCAGTTTATCGGTACGGGGGCAAGAGACCCAGTACTTC. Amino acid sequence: CASSLSVRGQETQYF.

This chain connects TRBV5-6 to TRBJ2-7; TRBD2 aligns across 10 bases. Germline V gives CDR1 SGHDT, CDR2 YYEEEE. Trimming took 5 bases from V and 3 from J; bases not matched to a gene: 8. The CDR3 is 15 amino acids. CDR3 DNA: TGTGCCAGCAGTTTACGGACTAGCGGAGTCTACGAGCAGTACTTC. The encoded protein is CASSLRTSGVYEQYF.

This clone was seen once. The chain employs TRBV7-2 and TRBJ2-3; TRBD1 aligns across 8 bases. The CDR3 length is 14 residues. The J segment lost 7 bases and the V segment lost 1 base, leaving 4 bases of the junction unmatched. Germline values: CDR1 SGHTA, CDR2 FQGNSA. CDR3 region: CASSLGQGANTQYF. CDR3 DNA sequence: TGTGCCAGCAGCTTAGGGCAGGGGGCGAATACGCAGTATTTT.

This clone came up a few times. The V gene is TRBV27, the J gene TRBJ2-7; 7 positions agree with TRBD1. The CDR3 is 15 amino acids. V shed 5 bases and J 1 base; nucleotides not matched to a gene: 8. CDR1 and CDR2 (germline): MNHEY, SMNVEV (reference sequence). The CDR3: CASSPGTAVSYEQYF. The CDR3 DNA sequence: TGTGCCAGCAGTCCCGGGACAGCAGTATCCTACGAGCAGTACTTC.

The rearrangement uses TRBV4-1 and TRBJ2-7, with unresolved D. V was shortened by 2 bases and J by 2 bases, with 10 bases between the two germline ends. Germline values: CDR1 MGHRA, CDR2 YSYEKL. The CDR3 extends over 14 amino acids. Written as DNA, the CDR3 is TGCGCCAGCAGCCAAACTACCCCTACCTACGAGCAGTACTTC. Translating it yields CASSQTTPTYEQYF.

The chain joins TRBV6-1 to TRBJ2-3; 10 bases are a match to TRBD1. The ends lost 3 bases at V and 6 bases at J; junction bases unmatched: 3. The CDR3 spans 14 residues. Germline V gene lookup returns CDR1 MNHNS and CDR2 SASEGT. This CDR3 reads CASSEAGQGDTQYF. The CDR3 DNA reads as TGTGCCAGCAGTGAGGCGGGACAGGGGGATACGCAGTATTTT.

The CDR3 DNA reads as TGTGCCAGCAGCCCCCGACTTGCACAGGGGAACACCGGGGAGCTGTTTTTT. Its protein product is CASSPRLAQGNTGELFF. This sequence joins TRBV5-4 and TRBJ2-2, with D perhaps matching TRBD1 (6 bases). The germline gives CDR1 SGHNT, CDR2 YYREEE (reference sequence). The CDR3 contains 17 residues. Between the trimmed V and J ends, which lost 4 bases and 1 base, there was a span of 17 bases.

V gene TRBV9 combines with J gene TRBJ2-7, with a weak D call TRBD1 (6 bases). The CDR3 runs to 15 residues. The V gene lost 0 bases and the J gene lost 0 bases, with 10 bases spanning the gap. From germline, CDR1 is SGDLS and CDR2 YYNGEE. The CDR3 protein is CASSVGTGPSYEQYF. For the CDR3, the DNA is TGTGCCAGCAGCGTAGGAACAGGGCCCTCCTACGAGCAGTACTTC.

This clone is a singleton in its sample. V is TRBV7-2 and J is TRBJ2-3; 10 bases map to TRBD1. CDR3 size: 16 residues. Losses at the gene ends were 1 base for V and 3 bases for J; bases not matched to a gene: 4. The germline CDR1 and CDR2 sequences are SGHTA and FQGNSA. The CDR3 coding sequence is TGTGCCAGCAGCTTAGACGGGACAGGGGTGACAGATACGCAGTATTTT. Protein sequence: CASSLDGTGVTDTQYF.

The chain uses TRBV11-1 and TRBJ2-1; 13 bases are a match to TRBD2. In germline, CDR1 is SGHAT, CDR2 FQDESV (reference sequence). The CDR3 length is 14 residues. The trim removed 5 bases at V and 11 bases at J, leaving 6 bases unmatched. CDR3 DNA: TGTGCCAGCAGCCTACTAGCGGGGGGGCCAAAGCAGTTCTTC. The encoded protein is CASSLLAGGPKQFF.

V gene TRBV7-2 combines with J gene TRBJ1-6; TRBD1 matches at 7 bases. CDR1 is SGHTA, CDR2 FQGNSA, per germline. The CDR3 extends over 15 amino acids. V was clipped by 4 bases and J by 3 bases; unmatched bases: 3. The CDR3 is CASSSRQGYNSPLHF. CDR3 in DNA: TGTGCCAGCAGCTCCCGACAGGGCTATAATTCACCCCTCCACTTT.

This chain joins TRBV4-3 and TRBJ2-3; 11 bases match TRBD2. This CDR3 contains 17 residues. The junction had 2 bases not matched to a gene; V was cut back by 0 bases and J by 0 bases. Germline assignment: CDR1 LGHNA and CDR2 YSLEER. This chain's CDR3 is CASSQDLAGGSTDTQYF. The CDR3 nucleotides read TGCGCCAGCAGCCAAGATCTAGCGGGGGGAAGCACAGATACGCAGTATTTT.

CDR3 protein: CASSKNLDMANVLTF. Written as DNA, the CDR3 is TGTGCCAGCAGCAAAAATCTGGACATGGCCAACGTCCTGACTTTC. The chain has TRBV5-4 and TRBJ2-6, with D perhaps matching TRBD1 (5 bases). The CDR3 extends over 15 amino acids. Germline assignment: CDR1 SGHNT and CDR2 YYREEE (reference sequence). V was clipped by 4 bases and J by 6 bases, with 14 bases between them.